This T cell receptor beta chain was sequenced in a study of PD-L1 blockade in urothelial cancer. Specified time point: peripheral blood 6 weeks after treatment start. Repertoires were generated with immunoSEQ multiplex PCR, while TCRdb's copy carries only in-frame clones and drops some. The sample yields around 50,000 clones, about 85% seen once. This TCR was recovered from a middle-aged man with urothelial cancer. The specimen was PBMCs, collected around atezolizumab (anti-PD-L1) treatment.

CDR3 sequence reads: CASGLSETGWDEQFF. As DNA, the CDR3 is TGTGCTAGTGGTTTGTCCGAGACAGGGTGGGATGAGCAGTTCTTC. This sequence joins TRBV12-5 and TRBJ2-1; TRBD1 matches at 7 bases. The CDR3 consists of 15 residues. CDR1 LGHNT and CDR2 FRNRAP come from the germline V gene. The trim removed 2 bases at V and 8 bases at J, leaving 9 bases unmatched.